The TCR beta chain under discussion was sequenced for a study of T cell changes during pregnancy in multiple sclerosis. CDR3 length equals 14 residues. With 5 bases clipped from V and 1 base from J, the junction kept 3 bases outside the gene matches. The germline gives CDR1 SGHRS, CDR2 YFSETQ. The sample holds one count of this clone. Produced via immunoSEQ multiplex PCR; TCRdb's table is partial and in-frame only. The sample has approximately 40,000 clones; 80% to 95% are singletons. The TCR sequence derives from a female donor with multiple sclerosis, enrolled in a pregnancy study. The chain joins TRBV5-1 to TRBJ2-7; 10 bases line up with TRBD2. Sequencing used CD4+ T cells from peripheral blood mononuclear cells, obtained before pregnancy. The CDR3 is CASRIAGGSYEQYF. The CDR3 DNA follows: TGCGCCAGCAGAATAGCGGGGGGATCCTACGAGCAGTACTTC.